Below are 22 T cell receptor beta chains sequenced from a single sample in a study of CD8+ T cells in alopecia areata. The treatment: oral pan-JAK inhibitor, 5-10 mg twice daily. Extracted RNA was reverse transcribed into cDNA, the sequencing template. Clones were read by immunoSEQ multiplex PCR, and TCRdb kept only the in-frame ones, dropping some. The sample yields 120,000 or so clones, 61% seen once. This sample comprised CD4+ T cells sorted from blood, obtained at week 4, from a patient treated with tofacitinib. The receptors derive from a human donor with alopecia areata.

The chain is built from TRBV29-1 and TRBJ1-2, with TRBD1 matching 9 bases. CDR1 is SQVTM, CDR2 ANQGSEA, per germline. The CDR3 has 11 amino acids. V was clipped by 6 bases and J by 7 bases; unmatched bases: 3. In DNA form, the CDR3 reads TGCAGCGTCGGACAGGGGCTTGGCTACACCTTC. Its translation: CSVGQGLGYTF.

The rearrangement uses TRBV9 and TRBJ1-3; D unresolved. This CDR3 region has 15 residues. V gave up 0 bases and J gave up 4 bases, with 11 bases separating them. Germline V gene lookup returns CDR1 SGDLS and CDR2 YYNGEE. CDR3 sequence (DNA): TGTGCCAGCAGCGTAGGTTGGCGCGGAGGAAACACCATATATTTT. This codes for CASSVGWRGGNTIYF.

This chain connects TRBV28 to TRBJ2-4, with 8 bases aligning to TRBD1. V trimming: 3 bases; J trimming: 4 bases; junction bases outside the gene matches: 8. There are 16 residues in the CDR3. Germline lookup yields CDR1 MDHEN and CDR2 SYDVKM. CDR3 in amino acids: CASSLGAWTGKNIQYF. DNA for the CDR3: TGTGCCAGCAGTTTGGGGGCCTGGACAGGGAAAAACATTCAGTACTTC.

The gene calls are TRBV4-1 and TRBJ1-5, with TRBD1 matching 7 bases. V gave up 3 bases and J gave up 3 bases; unmatched junction bases: 17. Germline loops: CDR1 MGHRA, CDR2 YSYEKL. The CDR3 length is 19 residues. CDR3 nucleotide sequence: TGCGCCAGCAGCCATGAAGGGTCCGTAACGGGACAGCACAATCAGCCCCAGCATTTT. Its translation: CASSHEGSVTGQHNQPQHF.

The sample holds a few counts of this clone. J is TRBJ2-7 and V is TRBV19; no clear D. The CDR3 runs 13 residues. Germline V CDR1 and CDR2: LNHDA, SQIVND (reference sequence). Deletions cut 2 bases from V and 9 bases from J, with 14 bases between. The DNA for the CDR3 is TGTGCCAGTAGTATAAGTCCCTCCGATCCGCAGTACTTC. Protein sequence: CASSISPSDPQYF.

The CDR3 DNA is TGTGCCAGCAGGCCCACATTGACCTCCTACGAGCAGTACTTC. The encoded protein is CASRPTLTSYEQYF. The rearrangement joins TRBV6-6 to TRBJ2-7, with D uncertain. The CDR3 extends over 14 amino acids. V was pared by 6 bases and J by 0 bases, with 12 bases between. CDR1 and CDR2 (germline): MNHNY, SVGAGI (reference sequence).

This chain joins TRBV6-5 and TRBJ1-5, with a tentative D call TRBD1 (5 bases). Germline V gene data show CDR1 as MNHEY and CDR2 as SVGAGI. This CDR3 region has 15 residues. V lost 6 bases and J 0 bases, leaving 12 bases between the germline ends. CDR3 sequence (DNA): TGTGCCAGCAGGGGGGGGACTGGTAGCAATCAGCCCCAGCATTTT. As protein: CASRGGTGSNQPQHF.

This clone occurred a few times. The chain couples TRBV13 to TRBJ2-1, with D possibly being TRBD2 (5 bases). V lost 5 bases to trimming and J lost 9 bases, with 17 bases between them. Germline-derived CDR1 and CDR2 are PRHDT and FYEKMQ (reference sequence). The CDR3 extends over 14 amino acids. The CDR3 nucleotides read TGTGCCAGCAGCCGGCGGACTGTGAGCGGTGAGCAGTTCTTC. Its protein product is CASSRRTVSGEQFF.

DNA of the CDR3: TGTGCCAGCAGCGCACCGGGACAGGGGTTTAATGAGCAGTTCTTC. Protein product: CASSAPGQGFNEQFF. The chain carries TRBV9 and TRBJ2-1; 10 nucleotides line up with TRBD1. Germline V gives CDR1 SGDLS, CDR2 YYNGEE. The CDR3 is made up of 15 amino acids. V shed 3 bases and J 7 bases; nucleotides not matched to a gene: 7.

This clone was recorded a few times. The rearrangement joins TRBV29-1 to TRBJ2-2; D gene unclear. The germline V gene encodes CDR1 SQVTM and CDR2 ANQGSEA. V lost 4 bases and J lost 0, with 9 bases in between. This CDR3 spans 14 amino acids. The CDR3 sequence is CSVATAANTGELFF. The CDR3 DNA follows: TGCAGCGTTGCGACTGCAGCGAACACCGGGGAGCTGTTTTTT.

This clone was seen many times. V is TRBV30 and J is TRBJ2-6, with a tentative D call TRBD2 (6 bases). Per germline, CDR1 GTSNPN and CDR2 SVGIG (reference sequence). The V and J ends lost 2 bases and 2 bases respectively, with 13 bases between them. CDR3 size: 16 residues. In DNA form, the CDR3 reads TGTGCCTGGAGTCAGGGAGGTGGTGCTGGGGCCAACGTCCTGACTTTC. Translating it yields CAWSQGGGAGANVLTF.

The chain couples TRBV7-9 to TRBJ2-7; 7 nucleotides line up with TRBD1. The germline V gene encodes CDR1 SEHNR and CDR2 FQNEAQ (reference sequence). This CDR3 is 14 amino acids long. After removal of 6 bases from V and 0 bases from J, the junction contained 5 bases not matched to a gene. CDR3 amino acids: CASSPGQSSYEQYF. The CDR3 coding sequence is TGTGCCAGCAGTCCGGGACAGAGCTCCTACGAGCAGTACTTC.

This chain joins TRBV29-1 and TRBJ1-1; TRBD1 matches 8 bases. CDR1 is SQVTM and CDR2 is ANQGSEA in the germline V gene. The CDR3 totals 12 residues. The V and J ends lost 5 bases and 5 bases, in that order; junction bases with no gene match: 4. Here the CDR3 reads CSVRYRGTEAFF. CDR3 DNA: TGCAGCGTTCGTTACAGGGGGACTGAAGCTTTCTTT. Based on the CDR3 plus reference TRBV29-1 and TRBJ1-1, the full variable domain is SAVISQKPSRDICQRGTSLTIQCQVDSQVTMMFWYRQQPGQSLTLIATANQGSEATYESGFVIDKFPISRPNLTFSTLTVSNMSPEDSSIYLCSVRYRGTEAFFGQGTRLTVV.

The chain employs TRBV29-1 and TRBJ2-5, with D possibly being TRBD1 (5 bases). Germline CDR1 and CDR2: SQVTM and ANQGSEA. V was shortened by 3 bases and J by 1 base, with 6 bases between the two germline ends. The CDR3 length is 12 residues. In DNA, the CDR3 is TGCAGCGTTGACAGGGTCCAAGAGACCCAGTACTTC. Amino acid sequence: CSVDRVQETQYF.

This clone appeared a few times. The genes are TRBV14 and TRBJ2-5; the D gene is possibly TRBD2 (5 bases). Trimming removed 4 bases from V and 2 bases from J, with 8 bases in between. There are 13 residues in the CDR3. Germline V lookup: CDR1 SGHDN, CDR2 FVKESK. This CDR3 reads CASSRGPQETQYF. CDR3 nucleotides: TGTGCCAGCAGCCGAGGGCCGCAAGAGACCCAGTACTTC. Full variable domain (outside the CDR3, taken from reference TRBV14 and TRBJ2-5): EAGVTQFPSHSVIEKGQTVTLRCDPISGHDNLYWYRRVMGKEIKFLLHFVKESKQDESGMPNNRFLAERTGGTYSTLKVQPAELEDSGVYFCASSRGPQETQYFGPGTRLLVL.

The chain has TRBV4-2 and TRBJ2-1; D not certain. The germline V gene encodes CDR1 LGHNA and CDR2 YNFKEQ. The CDR3 runs 15 residues. The germline V and J ends were trimmed by 2 bases and 0 bases, with 8 bases remaining between them. The CDR3 sequence: CASSQMRNSYNEQFF. CDR3 DNA: TGTGCCAGCAGCCAAATGCGTAACTCCTACAATGAGCAGTTCTTC.

The chain employs TRBV29-1 and TRBJ2-1, with D unclear. The ends were cut back, 6 bases at V and 3 bases at J, with 9 bases in the middle. There are 12 residues in the CDR3. Germline V gene data show CDR1 as SQVTM and CDR2 as ANQGSEA. The CDR3 DNA sequence: TGCAGCGTGATGGATAACTACAATGAGCAGTTCTTC. It yields the protein CSVMDNYNEQFF.

The gene calls are TRBV6-5 and TRBJ1-2; D ambiguous. The germline V gene has CDR1 MNHEY and CDR2 SVGAGI. Trimming stripped 5 bases from V and 4 bases from J, with 17 bases between. This CDR3 is built from 15 residues. For the CDR3, the DNA is TGTGCCAGCAGTCCCTTAAGACTCAACTCCTATGGCTACACCTTC. Its translation: CASSPLRLNSYGYTF.

The CDR3 region has the DNA TGCAGCGGAAGGATGATAACAGCGATGAACACTGAAGCTTTCTTT. Its translation is CSGRMITAMNTEAFF. The gene calls are TRBV29-1 and TRBJ1-1; no firm D call. The germline V gene has CDR1 SQVTM and CDR2 ANQGSEA. The CDR3 extends over 15 amino acids. With 7 bases removed from V and 0 bases from J, the gap between germline ends came to 18 bases. Complete variable domain (other parts from reference TRBV29-1 and TRBJ1-1): SAVISQKPSRDICQRGTSLTIQCQVDSQVTMMFWYRQQPGQSLTLIATANQGSEATYESGFVIDKFPISRPNLTFSTLTVSNMSPEDSSIYLCSGRMITAMNTEAFFGQGTRLTVV.

The V and J genes are TRBV4-1 and TRBJ2-1; D possibly corresponds to TRBD2 (6 bases). The V gene's germline CDR1 is MGHRA and CDR2 YSYEKL. Trimming cost V 4 bases and J 5 bases, with 24 bases left between them. CDR3 length equals 18 residues. The CDR3 is CASSLTSPSEANHNEQFF. As DNA, the CDR3 is TGCGCCAGCAGCCTAACAAGCCCTAGCGAGGCCAATCACAATGAGCAGTTCTTC.

The chain joins TRBV7-2 to TRBJ2-4; 7 nucleotides agree with TRBD1. This CDR3 spans 15 amino acids. The V segment lost 1 base and the J segment 5 bases; nucleotides outside the gene matches: 5. Germline assignment: CDR1 SGHTA and CDR2 FQGNSA. The CDR3, as DNA: TGTGCCAGCAGCTTAGACAGGGGTCCTCAAAACATTCAGTACTTC. Its translation: CASSLDRGPQNIQYF.

This sequence joins TRBV2 and TRBJ2-1; maybe TRBD2 (6 bases). The germline CDR1 and CDR2 sequences are SNHLY and FYNNEI. The CDR3 runs to 13 residues. V lost 6 bases to trimming and J lost 10 bases, with 16 bases between them. This CDR3 is CASSLLLAEEQFF. The CDR3 coding sequence is TGTGCCAGCAGCCTCCTACTAGCAGAGGAGCAGTTCTTC.